A selection of T cell receptor beta chains follows, all from one sample in a study of blood T cell repertoires in COVID-19. Produced via immunoSEQ multiplex PCR; TCRdb's table is partial and in-frame only. The sample has more than 250,000 clones, 88% seen once. The specimen sequenced was PBMCs or T cells enriched from blood (not recorded which). All receptors derive from a woman aged 40-49 years with acute COVID-19. CDR3s include the opening cysteine and the closing phenylalanine or tryptophan. A D gene is named only where the DNA matches it firmly. Only part of the rows carry a size: once, few, many, or a class if the clone is expanded.

D gene,J gene,clone size,V gene,CDR3 protein,CDR3 DNA
NA,TRBJ1-4,NA,TRBV6-1,CASSEFNRRLLEKLFF,TGTGCCAGCAGTGAATTCAACCGTCGTTTACTGGAAAAACTGTTTTTT
TRBD1,TRBJ1-5,few,TRBV6-5,CASRVGQGGNQPQHF,TGTGCCAGCAGGGTGGGACAGGGAGGCAATCAGCCCCAGCATTTT
TRBD1,TRBJ1-5,NA,TRBV7-2,CASSETGRNQPQHF,TGTGCCAGCAGCGAGACAGGGCGCAATCAGCCCCAGCATTTT
NA,TRBJ1-1,NA,TRBV7-2,CASSLWGQNTEAFF,TGTGCCAGCAGCTTATGGGGGCAGAACACTGAAGCTTTCTTT
TRBD2,TRBJ2-5,NA,TRBV7-2,CASSFNLAGGMEEETQYF,TGTGCCAGCAGCTTCAACCTAGCGGGAGGCATGGAGGAAGAGACCCAGTACTTC
NA,TRBJ1-5,few,TRBV7-9,CASSLSQGLGQPQHF,TGTGCCAGCAGCTTAAGCCAGGGGTTGGGTCAGCCCCAGCATTTT
TRBD2,TRBJ2-1,NA,TRBV7-3,CASSLGLAGGYEQFF,TGTGCCAGCAGCTTAGGACTAGCGGGAGGTTATGAGCAGTTCTTC
NA,TRBJ1-1,NA,TRBV6-2/TRBV6-3,CASSYPLGGTDTEAFF,TGTGCCAGCAGTTACCCTCTGGGAGGGACTGACACTGAAGCTTTCTTT
NA,TRBJ2-2,NA,TRBV30,CAWRTFDSTNTGELFF,TGTGCCTGGCGTACCTTTGACAGCACGAACACCGGGGAGCTGTTTTTT
TRBD1,TRBJ1-5,NA,TRBV7-9,CASSFGQGGQPQHF,TGTGCCAGCAGCTTCGGCCAGGGGGGACAGCCCCAGCATTTT
TRBD1,TRBJ1-1,NA,TRBV6-5,CASTGTVYTEAFF,TGTGCCAGCACTGGGACAGTATACACTGAAGCTTTCTTT
NA,TRBJ2-7,NA,TRBV6-5,CASTGSYEQYF,TGTGCCAGCACGGGGTCCTACGAGCAGTACTTC
NA,TRBJ1-4,NA,TRBV24-1,CATSDAPGGGEEKLFF,TGTGCCACCAGTGATGCCCCGGGGGGGGGCGAGGAAAAACTGTTTTTT
NA,TRBJ1-3,NA,TRBV7-2,CASSLVDTGNTIYF,TGTGCCAGCAGCTTAGTAGATACTGGAAACACCATATATTTT
TRBD2,TRBJ2-5,NA,TRBV28,CASTLDQGGLAGRETQYF,TGTGCCAGCACCCTCGATCAGGGAGGACTAGCGGGACGGGAGACCCAGTACTTC
TRBD2,TRBJ2-1,NA,TRBV7-8,CASSLVFLAGNEQFF,TGTGCCAGCAGCTTAGTGTTTCTAGCGGGGAATGAGCAGTTCTTC
TRBD2,TRBJ2-2,few,TRBV7-6,CASSLVAGGQTGELFF,TGTGCCAGCAGCTTGGTAGCGGGAGGGCAAACCGGGGAGCTGTTTTTT
TRBD1,TRBJ2-1,NA,TRBV28,CASSRTGGREQFF,TGTGCCAGCAGTCGGACAGGGGGCCGAGAGCAGTTCTTC
NA,TRBJ1-4,NA,TRBV5-1,CASSMALSGTNEKLFF,TGCGCCAGCAGCATGGCCCTCTCGGGAACTAATGAAAAACTGTTTTTT
NA,TRBJ1-5,NA,TRBV12-3/TRBV12-4,CASRERSNQPQHF,TGTGCCAGCAGGGAGAGGAGCAATCAGCCCCAGCATTTT
TRBD1,TRBJ1-4,NA,TRBV27,CASSAYRGSPEKLFF,TGTGCCAGCAGTGCATACAGGGGTTCTCCCGAAAAACTGTTTTTT
NA,TRBJ1-4,NA,TRBV10-3,CAISDRGGNEKLFF,TGTGCCATCAGTGATAGAGGAGGTAATGAAAAACTGTTTTTT
TRBD2,TRBJ2-3,NA,TRBV19,CASSIAAAAGADTQYF,TGTGCCAGTAGTATAGCCGCGGCCGCGGGGGCAGATACGCAGTATTTT
TRBD1,TRBJ1-2,NA,TRBV29-1,CSVVRTGGYGYTF,TGCAGCGTCGTTCGTACAGGGGGCTATGGCTACACCTTC
NA,TRBJ2-1,once,TRBV2,CASRSRQDSYNEQFF,TGTGCCAGCAGATCTAGACAGGACTCCTACAATGAGCAGTTCTTC
NA,TRBJ2-3,NA,TRBV19,CASSIGDTTDTQYF,TGTGCCAGTAGTATCGGCGACACCACAGATACGCAGTATTTT
NA,TRBJ1-1,once,TRBV12-3/TRBV12-4,CASSLVETEAFF,TGTGCCAGCAGTTTAGTGGAGACTGAAGCTTTCTTT
NA,TRBJ1-2,NA,TRBV2,CASSLNLLNRDTNYGYTF,TGTGCCAGCAGCTTAAACCTTCTCAACAGGGATACTAACTATGGCTACACCTTC
TRBD1,TRBJ2-1,NA,TRBV18,CASSPKRTGRSYNEQFF,TGTGCCAGCTCACCTAAAAGGACAGGGCGCTCCTACAATGAGCAGTTCTTC
NA,TRBJ2-3,NA,TRBV30,CAWTPGVSTDTQYF,TGTGCCTGGACACCCGGAGTAAGCACAGATACGCAGTATTTT
NA,TRBJ1-1,NA,TRBV25-1,CASSVMGSTEAFF,TGTGCCAGCAGTGTTATGGGGAGCACTGAAGCTTTCTTT
TRBD1,TRBJ1-1,NA,TRBV18,CASSRTGTVNTEAFF,TGTGCCAGCTCACGGACCGGGACAGTGAACACTGAAGCTTTCTTT
NA,TRBJ1-1,NA,TRBV7-2,CASSIYRDTEAFF,TGTGCCAGCAGCATCTACAGGGATACTGAAGCTTTCTTT
TRBD2,TRBJ2-5,NA,TRBV7-9,CASSKVGTGLAVGETQYF,TGTGCCAGCAGCAAAGTGGGGACGGGACTAGCGGTGGGGGAGACCCAGTACTTC
NA,TRBJ2-7,NA,TRBV5-1,CASSLESGGSYEQYF,TGCGCCAGCAGCTTGGAGTCAGGGGGGTCCTACGAGCAGTACTTC
NA,TRBJ2-7,NA,TRBV27,CASSLRRAGTYEQYF,TGTGCCAGCAGTTTGAGGCGGGCAGGAACCTACGAGCAGTACTTC
NA,TRBJ2-4,once,TRBV4-1,CASSQEQGKNIQYF,TGCGCCAGCAGCCAAGAACAGGGTAAAAACATTCAGTACTTC
NA,TRBJ1-3,NA,TRBV7-9,CASSLLRRSQTGNTIYF,TGTGCCAGCAGCTTACTCCGACGGAGCCAGACTGGAAACACCATATATTTT
NA,TRBJ2-1,NA,TRBV7-2,CASSLETRKFF,TGTGCCAGCAGCTTAGAGACTAGAAAGTTCTTC